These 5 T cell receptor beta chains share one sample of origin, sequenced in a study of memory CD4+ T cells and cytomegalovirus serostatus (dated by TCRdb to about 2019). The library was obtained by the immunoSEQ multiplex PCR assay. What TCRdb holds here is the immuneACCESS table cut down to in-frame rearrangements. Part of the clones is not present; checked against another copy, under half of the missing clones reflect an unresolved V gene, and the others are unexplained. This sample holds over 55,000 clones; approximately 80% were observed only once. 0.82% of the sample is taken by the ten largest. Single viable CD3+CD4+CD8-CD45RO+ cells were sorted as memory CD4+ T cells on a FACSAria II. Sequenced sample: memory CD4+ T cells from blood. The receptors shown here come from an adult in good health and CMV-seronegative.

The CDR3 coding sequence is TGTGCCAGTAGGGAACAGGCGCTCTCTGGAAACACCATATATTTT. Amino acid sequence: CASREQALSGNTIYF. V gene TRBV19 combines with J gene TRBJ1-3, with D tentatively TRBD1 (5 bases). With 6 bases removed from V and 0 bases from J, the gap between germline ends came to 12 bases. Germline CDR1 reads LNHDA; CDR2 reads SQIVND (reference sequence). The CDR3 contains 15 residues. The variable domain in full, with the rest retrieved from reference TRBV19 and TRBJ1-3, is DGGITQSPKYLFRKEGQNVTLSCEQNLNHDAMYWYRQDPGQGLRLIYYSQIVNDFQKGDIAEGYSVSREKKESFPLTVTSAQKNPTAFYLCASREQALSGNTIYFGEGSWLTVV.

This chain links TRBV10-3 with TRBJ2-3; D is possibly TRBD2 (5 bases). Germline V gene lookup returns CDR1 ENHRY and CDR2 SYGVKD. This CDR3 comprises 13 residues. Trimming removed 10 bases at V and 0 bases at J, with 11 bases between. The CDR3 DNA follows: TGTGCCACGGGGTGGGCTAGCACAGATACGCAGTATTTT. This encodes CATGWASTDTQYF.

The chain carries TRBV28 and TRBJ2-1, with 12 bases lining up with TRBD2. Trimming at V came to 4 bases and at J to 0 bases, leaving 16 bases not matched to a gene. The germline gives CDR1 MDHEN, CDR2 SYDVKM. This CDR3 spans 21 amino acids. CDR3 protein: CASSSYSSGLAGRSSYNEQFF. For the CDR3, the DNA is TGTGCCAGCAGTTCTTATTCAAGTGGACTAGCGGGGCGAAGCTCCTACAATGAGCAGTTCTTC. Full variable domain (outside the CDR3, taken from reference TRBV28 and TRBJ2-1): DVKVTQSSRYLVKRTGEKVFLECVQDMDHENMFWYRQDPGLGLRLIYFSYDVKMKEKGDIPEGYSVSREKKERFSLILESASTNQTSMYLCASSSYSSGLAGRSSYNEQFFGPGTRLTVL.

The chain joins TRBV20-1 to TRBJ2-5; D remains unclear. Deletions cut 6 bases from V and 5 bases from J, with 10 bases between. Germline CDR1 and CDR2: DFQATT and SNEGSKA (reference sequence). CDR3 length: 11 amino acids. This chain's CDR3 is CSARIQETQYF. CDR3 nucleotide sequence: TGCAGTGCAAGGATTCAGGAGACCCAGTACTTC.

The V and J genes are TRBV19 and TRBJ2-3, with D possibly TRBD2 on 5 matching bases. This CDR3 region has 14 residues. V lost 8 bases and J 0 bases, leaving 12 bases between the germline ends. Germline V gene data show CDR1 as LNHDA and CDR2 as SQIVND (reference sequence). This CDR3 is CASAEAASTDTQYF. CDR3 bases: TGTGCCAGTGCGGAGGCGGCAAGCACAGATACGCAGTATTTT.